The next 20 T cell receptor beta chains were all read from a single sample in a study of cytomegalovirus exposure and HLA in healthy donors. The PCR was carried out with 60 Vbeta primers and 13 Jbeta primers. Assay: immunoSEQ multiplex PCR; the TCRdb copy retains only in-frame clones and omits some. The sample lists about 110,000 clones; around 70% were seen once. Sample: PBMCs. The source of these receptors is a woman between 35 and 50 years old in good health and CMV-seropositive.

The chain uses TRBV4-3 and TRBJ1-5; D gene uncertain. Germline lookup yields CDR1 LGHNA and CDR2 YSLEER. This CDR3 contains 13 residues. Trimming removed 1 base from V and 2 bases from J, with 3 bases in between. The CDR3 sequence is CASSQGGNQPQHF. DNA for the CDR3: TGCGCCAGCAGCCAAGGAGGCAATCAGCCCCAGCATTTT.

This clone was seen only a few times. This chain links TRBV10-3 with TRBJ1-4; TRBD1 might be the D (5 bases). This CDR3 is 15 amino acids long. The germline V gene encodes CDR1 ENHRY and CDR2 SYGVKD. V gave up 4 bases and J gave up 2 bases, with 11 bases separating them. For the CDR3, the DNA is TGTGCCATCAGTGCAGGGTTTGAGACTAATGAAAAACTGTTTTTT. It encodes CAISAGFETNEKLFF.

This clone has only a few counts. This sequence joins TRBV5-5 and TRBJ2-7; D may be TRBD2 (6 bases). V lost 4 bases to trimming and J lost 3 bases, with 20 bases between them. The germline gives CDR1 SGHKS, CDR2 YYEKEE (reference sequence). The length of the CDR3 is 16 residues. The CDR3 region has the DNA TGTGCCAGCAGCCGTAGACGGACTAACCCCCTCTACGAGCAGTACTTC. Its protein is CASSRRRTNPLYEQYF.

As DNA, the CDR3 is TGTGCCAGCAGAGACAGGAGCTATGGCTACACCTTC. Protein product: CASRDRSYGYTF. V is TRBV27 and J is TRBJ1-2; weak D call: TRBD1 (6 bases). Per the germline V gene, CDR1 is MNHEY and CDR2 is SMNVEV (reference sequence). Between the trimmed V and J ends, which lost 6 bases and 4 bases, there was a span of 9 bases. The CDR3 is made up of 12 amino acids.

The sample holds a few counts of this clone. This chain joins TRBV7-9 and TRBJ1-2; D ambiguous. CDR3 length: 13 amino acids. V lost 3 bases to trimming and J lost 6 bases, with 11 bases between them. Germline CDR1 SEHNR, CDR2 FQNEAQ (reference sequence). The CDR3 loop reads CASSFEGGNGYTF. The CDR3 region has the DNA TGTGCCAGCAGCTTCGAGGGCGGGAATGGCTACACCTTC.

The V gene is TRBV6-5, the J gene TRBJ1-2, with TRBD1 identical over 10 bases. Germline V gene lookup returns CDR1 MNHEY and CDR2 SVGAGI. V gave up 6 bases and J gave up 7 bases; unmatched junction bases: 8. This CDR3 is built from 14 residues. In DNA, the CDR3 is TGTGCCAGCAGGTTGACAGGGGGCGGTGGTGGCTACACCTTC. It is translated as CASRLTGGGGGYTF.

J is TRBJ2-3 and V is TRBV11-2; 8 bases are shared with TRBD2. Per the germline V gene, CDR1 is SGHAT and CDR2 is FQNNGV. Trimming at V came to 5 bases and at J to 8 bases, leaving 15 bases not matched to a gene. This CDR3 is 16 amino acids long. The CDR3 DNA sequence: TGTGCCAGCAGCCCAAGCGGGACTTCGGGAGGGCGTACGCAGTATTTT. Translating gives CASSPSGTSGGRTQYF.

Note on this clone: The junction and the germline gene differ at one end; a read error may be behind it. The chain has TRBV7-7 and TRBJ2-1; 7 positions match TRBD2. The CDR3 is 16 amino acids. The V gene's germline CDR1 is SSHAT and CDR2 FNYEAQ (reference sequence). CDR3 sequence: CASSPGLGNSYNEQFF. The CDR3 bases are TGTGCTAGCAGCCCAGGACTAGGAAACTCCTACAATGAGCAGTTCTTC. The whole variable domain, filled in from reference TRBV7-7 and TRBJ2-1, reads GAGVSQSPRYKVTKRGQDVTLRCDPISSHATLYWYQQALGQGPEFLTYFNYEAQPDKSGLPSDRFSAERPEGSISTLTIQRTEQRDSAMYRCASSPGLGNSYNEQFFGPGTRLTVL.

This rearrangement joins TRBV27 to TRBJ1-1; D unresolved. CDR3 size: 13 residues. V shed 4 bases and J shed 1 base, with 7 bases lying between them. CDR1 and CDR2 from the germline V gene are MNHEY and SMNVEV (reference sequence). The CDR3 here is CASSWRENTEAFF. CDR3 DNA sequence: TGTGCCAGCAGTTGGAGAGAGAACACTGAAGCTTTCTTT.

V usage is TRBV7-6 and J usage is TRBJ2-7; 11 bases align to TRBD2. The V gene's germline CDR1 is SGHVS and CDR2 FNYEAQ. The CDR3 spans 18 residues. V lost 1 base and J lost 1; bases outside the gene matches: 9. This CDR3 reads CASSLGISGGAQSYEQYF. CDR3 nucleotides: TGTGCCAGCAGCTTAGGTATTAGCGGGGGGGCCCAATCCTACGAGCAGTACTTC.

This sequence joins TRBV19 and TRBJ2-1, with 9 nucleotides matching TRBD2. With 7 bases clipped from V and 0 bases from J, the junction kept 7 bases outside the gene matches. The CDR3 is 16 residues long. CDR1 LNHDA and CDR2 SQIVND come from the germline V gene (reference sequence). CDR3 residues: CASNSGSPSSYNEQFF. CDR3 nucleotide sequence: TGTGCCAGTAATAGCGGGAGCCCCAGCTCCTACAATGAGCAGTTCTTC. Variable domain in full (rest from reference TRBV19 and TRBJ2-1): DGGITQSPKYLFRKEGQNVTLSCEQNLNHDAMYWYRQDPGQGLRLIYYSQIVNDFQKGDIAEGYSVSREKKESFPLTVTSAQKNPTAFYLCASNSGSPSSYNEQFFGPGTRLTVL.

This chain joins TRBV15 and TRBJ1-5; D remains unclear. V lost 3 bases and J 4 bases, leaving 7 bases between the germline ends. There are 13 residues in the CDR3. The germline gives CDR1 LNHNV, CDR2 YYDKDF (reference sequence). The CDR3 protein is CATSRMRNQPQHF. Written as DNA, the CDR3 is TGTGCCACCAGCAGGATGAGGAATCAGCCCCAGCATTTT.

J is TRBJ1-1 and V is TRBV6-6; no definite D call. Germline loops: CDR1 MNHNY, CDR2 SVGAGI (reference sequence). Trimming left V 6 bases short and J 7 bases short, with 12 bases between. The CDR3 totals 12 residues. The CDR3 is CASSAIRVEAFF. CDR3 coding DNA: TGTGCCAGCAGCGCAATACGGGTTGAAGCTTTCTTT.

Only a few counts were recorded for this clone. This sequence joins TRBV9 and TRBJ2-1, with TRBD2 matching 7 bases. The V gene end was trimmed by 0 bases and the J gene end by 4 bases; junction bases not matched to a gene: 10. Germline V gene data show CDR1 as SGDLS and CDR2 as YYNGEE. This CDR3 is built from 17 residues. The CDR3 DNA is TGTGCCAGCAGCGTAGGAGCTAGCGGAAACCTTTACAATGAGCAGTTCTTC. This translates into CASSVGASGNLYNEQFF.

This clone was counted between two and nine times. This chain joins TRBV7-2 and TRBJ2-6; D remains ambiguous. Looked up from germline, CDR1 is SGHTA and CDR2 is FQGNSA. V was pared by 7 bases and J by 1 base, with 11 bases between. This CDR3 has 15 amino acids. The CDR3 is CASTSERSGANVLTF. The DNA for the CDR3 is TGTGCCAGCACCTCGGAGAGATCTGGGGCCAACGTCCTGACTTTC.

This clone was seen a handful of times. The CDR3 coding sequence is TGCAGCGTTGAGGGGGAGAGCGGGAGGTTCACAGATACGCAGTATTTT. Encoded protein: CSVEGESGRFTDTQYF. J is TRBJ2-3 and V is TRBV29-1, with 9 nucleotides matching TRBD2. This CDR3 spans 16 amino acids. The ends lost 3 bases at V and 2 bases at J; junction bases unmatched: 9. Germline assignment: CDR1 SQVTM and CDR2 ANQGSEA.

The chain combines TRBV5-5 with TRBJ2-5, with D maybe TRBD2 (7 bases). The germline V and J ends were trimmed by 1 base and 9 bases, with 16 bases remaining between them. This CDR3 contains 14 residues. CDR1 and CDR2 (germline): SGHKS, YYEKEE (reference sequence). The CDR3 here is CASSLKDSAGAQYF. The DNA of the CDR3 is TGTGCCAGCAGCTTGAAGGACAGTGCGGGAGCCCAGTACTTC. Full variable domain (rest looked up from reference TRBV5-5 and TRBJ2-5): DAGVTQSPTHLIKTRGQQVTLRCSPISGHKSVSWYQQVLGQGPQFIFQYYEKEERGRGNFPDRFSARQFPNYSSELNVNALLLGDSALYLCASSLKDSAGAQYFGPGTRLLVL.

This clone was counted only a few times. A junction boundary mismatches the germline segment, possibly from a read error. V and J are TRBV5-4 and TRBJ2-1, with 9 bases identical to TRBD2. The germline CDR1 and CDR2 sequences are SGHNT and YYREEE (reference sequence). The CDR3 is 12 amino acids. The CDR3 DNA is TGTGCCAGCAGCTTGGACTCGGCGGGGGGGATCTTC. Its translation is CASSLDSAGGIF.

The rearrangement joins TRBV5-1 to TRBJ2-1, with 8 bases lining up with TRBD2. This CDR3 contains 16 residues. CDR1 is SGHRS, CDR2 YFSETQ, per germline. With V trimmed by 0 bases and J by 4 bases, 6 bases remained unmatched. The CDR3: CASSLVAGGGYNEQFF. The CDR3 coding sequence is TGCGCCAGCAGCTTGGTGGCGGGAGGAGGATACAATGAGCAGTTCTTC.

The CDR3 here is CASRLTGPGANVLTF. The CDR3 DNA is TGTGCCAGCAGACTTACAGGACCTGGGGCCAACGTCCTGACTTTC. The V and J genes are TRBV2 and TRBJ2-6, with D perhaps TRBD1 (5 bases). Germline V gene data show CDR1 as SNHLY and CDR2 as FYNNEI. Between the trimmed V and J ends, which lost 6 bases and 2 bases, there was a span of 11 bases. The CDR3 runs 15 residues.